Each of the 15 T cell receptor beta chains below was sequenced from the same sample in a study of blood T cell repertoires in COVID-19. Assay: immunoSEQ multiplex PCR; the TCRdb copy retains only in-frame clones and omits some. The table includes 250,000 to 300,000 clones, around 78% detected once. Material for sequencing was peripheral blood. These receptor sequences come from a man aged 55-75 years who had recovered from COVID-19.

This sequence joins TRBV28 and TRBJ1-5; 7 bases match TRBD1. CDR1 is MDHEN, CDR2 SYDVKM, per germline. This CDR3 spans 15 amino acids. The ends lost 6 bases at V and 0 bases at J; junction bases unmatched: 5. Here the CDR3 DNA reads TGTGCCAGCAGCCCCAGGGGGTTTAGCAATCAGCCCCAGCATTTT. It specifies CASSPRGFSNQPQHF.

The chain couples TRBV28 to TRBJ2-6; no clear D. Germline V gives CDR1 MDHEN, CDR2 SYDVKM. The CDR3 loop spans 15 amino acids. V lost 5 bases to trimming and J lost 0 bases, with 8 bases between them. CDR3 DNA sequence: TGTGCCAGCAGTGGCGGTTTCTCTGGGGCCAACGTCCTGACTTTC. Amino acid sequence: CASSGGFSGANVLTF.

V is TRBV6-5 and J is TRBJ1-5, with TRBD1 as a possible D gene (5 bases). V was trimmed by 4 bases and J by 7 bases, leaving 8 bases between them. The CDR3 is 12 amino acids. Looked up from germline, CDR1 is MNHEY and CDR2 is SVGAGI. In DNA form, the CDR3 reads TGTGCCAGCAGTTGGCGGGGCCAGCCCCAGCATTTT. Residues: CASSWRGQPQHF.

The rearrangement joins TRBV10-3 to TRBJ2-5, with D possibly TRBD2 on 6 matching bases. Germline V CDR1 and CDR2: ENHRY, SYGVKD. There are 15 residues in the CDR3. V was pared by 0 bases and J by 4 bases, with 12 bases between. Here the CDR3 DNA reads TGTGCCATCAGTGAGTCAGAGGGAGCGGGAGAGACCCAGTACTTC. It codes for CAISESEGAGETQYF.

This chain connects TRBV9 to TRBJ2-3; TRBD2 might be the D (6 bases). Germline CDR1 SGDLS, CDR2 YYNGEE. The CDR3 is 15 amino acids. The V end lost 4 bases, the J end lost 2 bases, and 14 bases lay between the germline ends. The CDR3 nucleotides read TGTGCCAGCAGCCCCGGTGGAGGGACCACAGATACGCAGTATTTT. Its protein product is CASSPGGGTTDTQYF.

The V call is TRBV14, the J call TRBJ2-1; possible D gene TRBD2, 6 bases. This CDR3 contains 17 residues. The V end was cut by 4 bases, the J end by 7 bases, with 23 bases between. The germline V gene encodes CDR1 SGHDN and CDR2 FVKESK. The CDR3 here is CASSRGQLATRGNEQFF. As DNA, the CDR3 is TGTGCCAGCAGCCGAGGGCAACTCGCGACCCGGGGGAATGAGCAGTTCTTC.

V usage is TRBV27 and J usage is TRBJ1-4; 7 nucleotides match TRBD1. This CDR3 region has 15 residues. Trimming cost V 2 bases and J 4 bases; bases outside gene matches: 4. CDR1 MNHEY and CDR2 SMNVEV come from the germline V gene (reference sequence). CDR3 sequence (DNA): TGTGCCAGCAGTTTAGGCAGGGGGATTAATGAAAAACTGTTTTTT. Translating it yields CASSLGRGINEKLFF.

This chain joins TRBV11-2 and TRBJ1-2; 8 positions match TRBD1. The CDR3 is made up of 12 amino acids. Germline V gene sequence: CDR1 SGHAT, CDR2 FQNNGV. V lost 5 bases to trimming and J lost 8 bases; unmatched junction nucleotides: 4. The CDR3 spells CASSVPGGGYTF. CDR3 nucleotide sequence: TGTGCCAGCAGCGTCCCAGGGGGCGGCTACACCTTC.

The CDR3 is CASSQQGHPDTQYF. In nucleotides, the CDR3 is TGCGCCAGCAGTCAACAGGGACACCCAGATACGCAGTATTTT. This chain connects TRBV5-1 to TRBJ2-3; TRBD1 might be the D (6 bases). CDR3 length equals 14 residues. The germline V gene encodes CDR1 SGHRS and CDR2 YFSETQ. V lost 5 bases to trimming and J lost 4 bases, with 14 bases between them.

The chain links TRBV27 to TRBJ1-1; D is possibly TRBD1 (6 bases). The CDR3 sequence is 14 residues long. V lost 5 bases and J lost 2, with 12 bases in between. Germline loops: CDR1 MNHEY, CDR2 SMNVEV (reference sequence). CDR3 sequence (DNA): TGTGCCAGCAGTCCCAGGACAGTTAACACTGAAGCTTTCTTT. This codes for CASSPRTVNTEAFF.

The chain couples TRBV29-1 to TRBJ1-1, with D unresolved. Deletions cut 2 bases from V and 0 bases from J, with 7 bases between. Germline-derived CDR1 and CDR2 are SQVTM and ANQGSEA. The CDR3 extends over 13 amino acids. CDR3 amino acids: CSVERPLNTEAFF. As DNA, the CDR3 is TGCAGCGTTGAACGTCCCTTGAACACTGAAGCTTTCTTT.

This chain links TRBV5-1 with TRBJ1-5; the D gene is possibly TRBD1 (6 bases). The V and J ends lost 2 bases and 1 base respectively, with 10 bases between them. Germline V gene lookup returns CDR1 SGHRS and CDR2 YFSETQ. This CDR3 is built from 15 residues. The chain's CDR3 is CASSFQGGSNQPQHF. DNA for the CDR3: TGCGCCAGCAGCTTTCAAGGGGGAAGCAATCAGCCCCAGCATTTT.

DNA of the CDR3: TGTGCCAGCAGCTTGAGGGCGAGCGGGAGAGGAGCAGATACGCAGTATTTT. Its protein product is CASSLRASGRGADTQYF. The chain employs TRBV11-2 and TRBJ2-3; 8 bases are shared with TRBD2. Germline CDR1 reads SGHAT; CDR2 reads FQNNGV. This CDR3 comprises 17 residues. The trim removed 3 bases at V and 4 bases at J, leaving 12 bases unmatched.

This chain joins TRBV27 and TRBJ1-2; 7 bases map to TRBD1. V dropped 5 bases and J dropped 0; count of bases not matched to a gene: 9. Germline V lookup: CDR1 MNHEY, CDR2 SMNVEV (reference sequence). This CDR3 has 16 residues. The CDR3 DNA sequence: TGTGCCAGCAGTGCCCATCGGGACAGTCCTAACTATGGCTACACCTTC. Its protein product is CASSAHRDSPNYGYTF.

V and J are TRBV4-1 and TRBJ1-1; unclear D gene. Between the trimmed V and J ends, which lost 0 bases and 4 bases, there was a span of 6 bases. Germline CDR1 and CDR2: MGHRA and YSYEKL. The CDR3 loop spans 13 amino acids. DNA for the CDR3: TGCGCCAGCAGCCAAGATCCCGGCACTGAAGCTTTCTTT. Protein sequence: CASSQDPGTEAFF.